These 30 T cell receptor beta chains originate from one sample sequenced in a study of blood T cell repertoires in COVID-19. Generated by immunoSEQ multiplex PCR, the TCRdb table keeps only in-frame clones and is missing some. The sample includes fewer than 250,000 clones, approximately 87% seen only once; the top ten take roughly 2%. What was sequenced was peripheral blood. These receptor sequences come from a woman between 50 and 59 years old with acute or convalescent COVID-19.

The J gene is TRBJ1-2, the V gene TRBV5-1; 11 bases map to TRBD1. The CDR3 totals 14 residues. With V trimmed by 4 bases and J by 4 bases, 3 bases remained unmatched. The germline CDR1 and CDR2 sequences are SGHRS and YFSETQ. The CDR3 spells CASSRTGGAYGYTF. The CDR3 DNA reads TGCGCCAGCAGCCGGACAGGGGGCGCCTATGGCTACACCTTC.

The chain recombines TRBV9 with TRBJ2-3; 9 bases line up with TRBD1. V lost 4 bases to trimming and J lost 3 bases; unmatched junction nucleotides: 6. Germline V gives CDR1 SGDLS, CDR2 YYNGEE. The CDR3 consists of 15 residues. CDR3 nucleotides: TGTGCCAGCAGCCAGGACAGGGGCTGGACAGATACGCAGTATTTT. Amino acids: CASSQDRGWTDTQYF.

This chain links TRBV6-5 with TRBJ1-2, with 10 bases identical to TRBD1. Germline V gives CDR1 MNHEY, CDR2 SVGAGI. V shed 1 base, J shed 0 bases, and the junction held 2 bases outside the gene matches. The CDR3 loop spans 16 amino acids. The CDR3 DNA sequence: TGTGCCAGCAGTTACTGGGGACAGGGGCCTAACTATGGCTACACCTTC. It translates to CASSYWGQGPNYGYTF.

In this sample, this clone turned up a few times. The chain employs TRBV7-8 and TRBJ1-2, with D tentatively TRBD1 (6 bases). Germline V gives CDR1 SGHVS, CDR2 FQNEAQ. V lost 5 bases and J lost 4, with 11 bases in between. CDR3 length equals 13 residues. CDR3 loop: CASSRTGSYGYTF. CDR3 in DNA: TGTGCCAGCAGCCGTACAGGGAGCTATGGCTACACCTTC.

This chain uses TRBV18 with TRBJ1-2; D not certain. The V end was cut by 3 bases, the J end by 6 bases, with 11 bases between. The CDR3 contains 13 residues. Per the germline V gene, CDR1 is KGHSH and CDR2 is LQKENI. The CDR3 nucleotides are TGTGCCAGCTCACCCAAGCGTTACGATGGCTACACCTTC. As protein: CASSPKRYDGYTF.

The rearrangement uses TRBV10-1 and TRBJ1-3; D is perhaps TRBD1 (6 bases). There are 15 residues in the CDR3. Trimming removed 7 bases at V and 0 bases at J, with 13 bases between. CDR1 and CDR2 from the germline V gene are WNHNN and SYGVQD (reference sequence). Written as DNA, the CDR3 is TGCGCCAGCACCCGGGACACCTTCTCTGGAAACACCATATATTTT. Translated, it gives CASTRDTFSGNTIYF.

V and J are TRBV9 and TRBJ1-1; the D is unclear. The V end lost 4 bases, the J end lost 3 bases, and 10 bases lay between the germline ends. From germline, CDR1 is SGDLS and CDR2 YYNGEE. The CDR3 has 13 residues. CDR3 sequence: CASSLADYTEAFF. DNA for the CDR3: TGTGCCAGCAGCCTAGCGGACTACACTGAAGCTTTCTTT.

The V gene is TRBV7-9, the J gene TRBJ2-1; D not resolved. This CDR3 is 11 amino acids long. Trimming stripped 1 base from V and 15 bases from J, with 10 bases between. Germline CDR1 is SEHNR and CDR2 is FQNEAQ (reference sequence). The DNA of the CDR3 is TGTGCCAGCAGCTTAGGAGCGTATTGGTTCTTC. This sequence encodes CASSLGAYWFF.

The gene calls are TRBV10-3 and TRBJ1-1; TRBD1 matches 9 bases. Germline V gene sequence: CDR1 ENHRY, CDR2 SYGVKD. V trimming: 10 bases; J trimming: 0 bases; junction bases outside the gene matches: 6. CDR3 length: 14 amino acids. The CDR3 region is CATDRGSLNTEAFF. CDR3 coding DNA: TGTGCCACCGACAGGGGGTCCCTGAACACTGAAGCTTTCTTT.

The gene calls are TRBV23-1 and TRBJ1-1; 7 bases fit TRBD1. TRBV23-1 is known as an ORF, though its function is uncertain. V was pared by 2 bases and J by 1 base, with 4 bases of the junction left unmatched. CDR3 size: 15 residues. The CDR3 DNA is TGCGCCAGCAGTCAAGAACACAGGGGGAACACTGAAGCTTTCTTT. Protein: CASSQEHRGNTEAFF.

This chain links TRBV7-8 with TRBJ2-7; 8 bases match TRBD1. The germline CDR1 and CDR2 sequences are SGHVS and FQNEAQ. The ends lost 1 base at V and 4 bases at J; junction bases unmatched: 6. The CDR3 runs to 15 residues. This chain's CDR3 is CASSLGQGSFYEQYF. The CDR3 DNA reads as TGTGCCAGCAGCTTAGGACAGGGGTCTTTTTACGAGCAGTACTTC.

V usage is TRBV5-4 and J usage is TRBJ1-2; possibly TRBD1 for D (6 bases). This CDR3 has 14 amino acids. CDR1 SGHNT and CDR2 YYREEE come from the germline V gene (reference sequence). Trimming cost V 0 bases and J 8 bases, with 14 bases left between them. Written as DNA, the CDR3 is TGTGCCAGCAGCTTGGAAGACTACAGGGACGGCTACACCTTC. Protein product: CASSLEDYRDGYTF.

The chain combines TRBV19 with TRBJ1-1; 7 bases match TRBD1. This CDR3 region has 15 residues. Germline CDR1 is LNHDA and CDR2 is SQIVND (reference sequence). V shed 5 bases and J 1 base; nucleotides not matched to a gene: 7. The CDR3 is CASSAGGQRNTEAFF. In nucleotides, the CDR3 is TGTGCCAGTAGTGCCGGGGGACAGAGGAACACTGAAGCTTTCTTT.

Written as DNA, the CDR3 is TGCGCCAGCAGCCAGCCCACGGGGGGGTCGTACAATGAGCAGTTCTTC. Residues: CASSQPTGGSYNEQFF. This chain connects TRBV4-1 to TRBJ2-1, with 8 bases aligning to TRBD2. This CDR3 spans 16 amino acids. CDR1 and CDR2 from the germline V gene are MGHRA and YSYEKL. V lost 3 bases and J lost 4; bases outside the gene matches: 8.

The V call is TRBV24-1, the J call TRBJ2-7; TRBD2 is a possible D gene (7 bases). This CDR3 is 15 amino acids long. Germline CDR1 and CDR2: KGHDR and SFDVKD. Trimming shortened V by 4 bases and J by 5 bases, and 17 bases separated the two germline ends. CDR3 sequence: CATSDPGGGRDEQYF. CDR3 sequence (DNA): TGTGCCACCAGTGACCCCGGCGGGGGCAGGGACGAGCAGTACTTC.

The chain couples TRBV7-2 to TRBJ1-6; 9 nucleotides match TRBD1. V lost 4 bases, J lost 5 bases, and 3 bases stayed unmatched. The CDR3 runs 15 residues. The V gene's germline CDR1 is SGHTA and CDR2 FQGNSA. This CDR3 is CASSYWDRDNSPLHF. In DNA, the CDR3 is TGTGCCAGCAGCTATTGGGACAGGGATAATTCACCCCTCCACTTT.

The gene calls are TRBV10-3 and TRBJ2-7; 9 bases agree with TRBD2. The CDR3 is made up of 17 amino acids. CDR1 and CDR2 from the germline V gene are ENHRY and SYGVKD. V lost 0 bases and J lost 1; bases outside the gene matches: 7. CDR3: CAISESQAGGISYEQYF. The CDR3 DNA sequence: TGTGCCATCAGTGAGTCGCAGGCGGGGGGGATTTCCTACGAGCAGTACTTC.

This chain uses TRBV27 with TRBJ1-5; D is perhaps TRBD1 (5 bases). The CDR3 sequence is 14 residues long. V was shortened by 2 bases and J by 2 bases, with 7 bases between the two germline ends. Germline V gene lookup returns CDR1 MNHEY and CDR2 SMNVEV (reference sequence). The CDR3 DNA reads as TGTGCCAGCAGTTTAGGCAGGGGCAATCAGCCCCAGCATTTT. Protein product: CASSLGRGNQPQHF.

This rearrangement joins TRBV12-3 or TRBV12-4 to TRBJ2-7; the D gene is possibly TRBD1 (5 bases). CDR3 length: 13 amino acids. Trimming took off 6 bases at V and 7 bases at J, with 16 bases between the two ends. As DNA, the CDR3 is TGTGCCAGCAGGAAGCTGACAGCAGGGGAGCAGTACTTC. Translating it yields CASRKLTAGEQYF.

This clone was picked up a small number of times. CDR3 coding DNA: TGTGCCAGCAGCTCGTTAGCGGCCCAGTACTTC. Protein: CASSSLAAQYF. The chain uses TRBV5-5 and TRBJ2-5, with D perhaps TRBD2 (6 bases). Per the germline V gene, CDR1 is SGHKS and CDR2 is YYEKEE (reference sequence). The CDR3 has 11 amino acids. V was trimmed by 3 bases and J by 9 bases, leaving 9 bases between them.

The CDR3 here is CASSILPPGQGTYEQYF. Written as DNA, the CDR3 is TGTGCCAGTAGTATATTACCTCCGGGACAGGGGACCTACGAGCAGTACTTC. The chain couples TRBV19 to TRBJ2-7, with 10 bases identical to TRBD1. This CDR3 has 17 residues. The V gene end was trimmed by 2 bases and the J gene end by 2 bases; junction bases not matched to a gene: 9. Germline CDR1 and CDR2: LNHDA and SQIVND (reference sequence).

This chain joins TRBV6-5 and TRBJ1-2; TRBD1 is a possible D gene (5 bases). Between the trimmed V and J ends, which lost 7 bases and 4 bases, there was a span of 13 bases. Germline CDR1 reads MNHEY; CDR2 reads SVGAGI. CDR3 length equals 13 residues. DNA for the CDR3: TGTGCCAGCATGGGCAGGGCCTCCTATGGCTACACCTTC. This gives the protein CASMGRASYGYTF.

The CDR3 protein is CASSHPGLAREQYF. In nucleotides, the CDR3 is TGTGCCAGCAGCCATCCGGGACTAGCGAGAGAGCAGTACTTC. V gene TRBV11-1 combines with J gene TRBJ2-7, with 10 bases identical to TRBD2. The trim removed 5 bases at V and 7 bases at J, leaving 8 bases unmatched. This CDR3 region has 14 residues. Germline V gives CDR1 SGHAT, CDR2 FQDESV (reference sequence). Full variable domain (outside the CDR3, taken from reference TRBV11-1 and TRBJ2-7): EAEVAQSPRYKITEKSQAVAFWCDPISGHATLYWYRQILGQGPELLVQFQDESVVDDSQLPKDRFSAERLKGVDSTLKIQPAELGDSAMYLCASSHPGLAREQYFGPGTRLTVT.

This clone was found a few times. In DNA form, the CDR3 reads TGCGCCAGCAGCTTGAGATCAGGGGGGCCCTACGAGCAGTACTTC. Translating gives CASSLRSGGPYEQYF. This sequence joins TRBV5-1 and TRBJ2-7; weak D call: TRBD1 (7 bases). CDR1 and CDR2 (germline): SGHRS, YFSETQ. V was pared by 1 base and J by 2 bases, with 13 bases between. The CDR3 runs to 15 residues.

This chain links TRBV5-1 with TRBJ1-5; perhaps TRBD1 as D (5 bases). V was shortened by 0 bases and J by 6 bases, with 10 bases between the two germline ends. Germline lookup yields CDR1 SGHRS and CDR2 YFSETQ. CDR3 length equals 14 residues. For the CDR3, the DNA is TGCGCCAGCAGCTTGGAAGGGGATAGTCAGCCCCAGCATTTT. Protein product: CASSLEGDSQPQHF.

The CDR3 loop is CASSDQGIDTEAFF. CDR3 DNA sequence: TGTGCCAGCAGTGACCAGGGGATTGACACTGAAGCTTTCTTT. J is TRBJ1-1 and V is TRBV6-6, with D tentatively TRBD1 (6 bases). This CDR3 is built from 14 residues. CDR1 MNHNY and CDR2 SVGAGI come from the germline V gene (reference sequence). The V end lost 5 bases, the J end lost 3 bases, and 13 bases lay between the germline ends.

This chain uses TRBV5-6 with TRBJ1-1; D unclear. Germline CDR1 is SGHDT and CDR2 is YYEEEE. The CDR3 runs to 15 residues. V was cut by 4 bases and J by 0 bases, with 13 bases left in between. CDR3 coding DNA: TGTGCCAGCAGCCTTTCTCCGGGAATGAACACTGAAGCTTTCTTT. It codes for CASSLSPGMNTEAFF.

CDR3 nucleotide sequence: TGTGCCAGCAGACGACAGGGGGCGAATACAGATACGCAGTATTTT. It is translated as CASRRQGANTDTQYF. The rearrangement links TRBV6-5 to TRBJ2-3; 10 nucleotides line up with TRBD1. CDR1 and CDR2 from the germline V gene are MNHEY and SVGAGI. The trim removed 6 bases at V and 3 bases at J, leaving 6 bases unmatched. The CDR3 has 15 residues.

The chain recombines TRBV29-1 with TRBJ2-3; 9 bases line up with TRBD2. Germline V gene sequence: CDR1 SQVTM, CDR2 ANQGSEA. CDR3 length: 14 amino acids. V lost 1 base to trimming and J lost 3 bases; unmatched junction nucleotides: 2. The CDR3 here is CSVEVSGGTDTQYF. As DNA, the CDR3 is TGCAGCGTTGAAGTTAGCGGGGGTACAGATACGCAGTATTTT.

CDR3 bases: TGTGCCAGTAGTATGTCGGTAGCGGGAGTAAAAACTAGCACAGATACGCAGTATTTT. It codes for CASSMSVAGVKTSTDTQYF. The chain employs TRBV19 and TRBJ2-3; 9 bases map to TRBD2. From germline, CDR1 is LNHDA and CDR2 SQIVND (reference sequence). V shed 3 bases and J 0 bases; nucleotides not matched to a gene: 13. CDR3 size: 19 residues.